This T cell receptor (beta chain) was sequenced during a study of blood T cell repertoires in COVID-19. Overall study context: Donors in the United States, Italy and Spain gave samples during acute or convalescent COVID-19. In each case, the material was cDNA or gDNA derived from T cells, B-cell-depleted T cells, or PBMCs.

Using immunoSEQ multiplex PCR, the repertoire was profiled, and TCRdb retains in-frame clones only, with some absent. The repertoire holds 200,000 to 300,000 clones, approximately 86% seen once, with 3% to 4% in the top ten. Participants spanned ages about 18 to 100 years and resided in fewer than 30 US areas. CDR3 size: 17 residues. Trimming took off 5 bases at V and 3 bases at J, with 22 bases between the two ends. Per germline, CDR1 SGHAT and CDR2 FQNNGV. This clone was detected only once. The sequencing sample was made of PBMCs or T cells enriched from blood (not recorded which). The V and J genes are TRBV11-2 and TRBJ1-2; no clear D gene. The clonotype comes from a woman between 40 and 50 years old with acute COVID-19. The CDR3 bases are TGTGCCAGCAGCCCCCGGGAGGACGCGGCGGCCCACTATGGCTACACCTTC. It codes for CASSPREDAAAHYGYTF.